This TCR beta chain came from a study of cytomegalovirus exposure and HLA in healthy donors. Regarding the study as a whole: Analysis was carried out at a later point, and it linked a missense DCLRE1C variant to TCR beta V- and J-gene trimming.

This PCR relied on a set of 60 Vbeta primers and 13 Jbeta primers. Produced via immunoSEQ multiplex PCR; TCRdb's table is partial and in-frame only. The repertoire holds about 120,000 clones, with less than 20% as singletons. With 3 bases removed from V and 0 bases from J, the gap between germline ends came to 16 bases. Germline CDR1 and CDR2: SGDLS and YYNGEE. The CDR3 has 18 residues. A remark on this clone: Its target is not known.

The clonotype was recovered from a young woman in good health and CMV-seronegative. The sequencing sample was made of PBMCs. The chain uses TRBV9 and TRBJ2-6, with D possibly TRBD1 on 6 matching bases. The CDR3 loop reads CASSAPGTTRSGANVLTF. The DNA for the CDR3 is TGTGCCAGCAGCGCACCCGGGACAACTCGCTCTGGGGCCAACGTCCTGACTTTC.